Below, one TCR beta chain is given with its context. The antigen is unknown. Vbeta (60) and Jbeta (13) primers were used in the PCR. Profiled with immunoSEQ multiplex PCR; TCRdb holds only in-frame clones, not every one. The sample yields approximately 300,000 clones, about 80% seen once. The CDR3 extends over 14 amino acids. Trimming took 3 bases from V and 2 from J, leaving 11 bases between them. Germline CDR1 is GTSNPN and CDR2 is SVGIG (reference sequence). This entry is derived from a study of cytomegalovirus exposure and HLA in healthy donors. Study-wide results and limits: TCR beta chain V- and J-gene trimming was linked, in a later analysis, to a missense variant in DCLRE1C. Analysis performed later found roughly 18,000 TCR beta sequences associated with HLA alleles at 0.05 false discovery rate. In a later analysis, the majority of CMV-associated beta chains seemingly showed HLA restriction.

This receptor was identified in a girl aged 2 to 9 in good health and CMV-seronegative. The specimen sequenced was PBMCs. The V and J genes are TRBV30 and TRBJ1-5, with TRBD1 as a possible D gene (6 bases). The CDR3 bases are TGTGCCTGGAGCGGGGGGGGCGGCAATCAGCCCCAGCATTTT. Translation: CAWSGGGGNQPQHF.